This T cell receptor beta chain was observed in a study of cytomegalovirus exposure and HLA in healthy donors. The PCR made use of 60 Vbeta and 13 Jbeta primers. Some clones are missing from TCRdb's copy, which holds only in-frame ones; the method was immunoSEQ multiplex PCR. Of about 150,000 clones detected, about 77% appear once; the ten largest clones hold approximately 4%. The clonotype was recovered from a male donor in good health and CMV-seronegative. Sequenced input: PBMCs.

CDR3 sequence (DNA): TGTGCCAGCAGAGTCGACAGATATAATTCACCCCTCCACTTT. Protein: CASRVDRYNSPLHF. The chain employs TRBV5-4 and TRBJ1-6, with D possibly TRBD1 on 5 matching bases. Germline CDR1 reads SGHNT; CDR2 reads YYREEE (reference sequence). The V gene lost 5 bases and the J gene lost 4 bases, with 10 bases spanning the gap. The CDR3 covers 14 residues.